Shown below are 8 T cell receptor beta chains from a single sample sequenced in a study of T cells after posttransplantation cyclophosphamide. Some clones are missing from TCRdb's copy, which holds only in-frame ones; the method was immunoSEQ multiplex PCR. The sample includes about 43,000 clones, about 90% seen only once; the top ten take about 2.5%. Busulfan-fludarabine conditioning, marrow transplant, and cyclophosphamide on days +3 and +4 were administered. The sample consisted of PBMCs, taken about 60 days after allogeneic stem cell transplant with posttransplant cyclophosphamide. Source of these receptors: a male patient in his sixties or seventies who received an allogeneic stem cell transplant from a related donor and was CMV-positive. Part of the T cells may come from the graft donor.

J is TRBJ2-3 and V is TRBV18, with 7 bases identical to TRBD1. The CDR3 spans 16 residues. Trimming took 2 bases from V and 3 from J; bases not matched to a gene: 8. Looked up from germline, CDR1 is KGHSH and CDR2 is LQKENI. The CDR3 reads CASSPIQGQGTDTQYF. The CDR3 DNA sequence: TGTGCCAGCTCACCAATACAGGGGCAGGGGACAGATACGCAGTATTTT.

The chain links TRBV21-1 to TRBJ1-6. TRBV21-1 is recorded as a pseudogene. This CDR3 is 19 amino acids long. CDR3 nucleotides: TGTGCCAGCAGCAAAGAGGAGGGGCTTGGGAGCTCCTATAATTCACCCCTCCACTTT. Translation gives CASSKEEGLGSSYNSPLHF.

V usage is TRBV6-5 and J usage is TRBJ1-5; the D gene is possibly TRBD1 (6 bases). Germline V gene data show CDR1 as MNHEY and CDR2 as SVGAGI. Trimming cost V 3 bases and J 7 bases, with 16 bases left between them. This CDR3 is 15 amino acids long. CDR3 nucleotide sequence: TGTGCCAGCAGTTATAAGGCAGGGACAAGACAGCCCCAGCATTTT. Protein sequence: CASSYKAGTRQPQHF.

This chain links TRBV6-6 with TRBJ2-5; TRBD2 matches at 8 bases. Germline CDR1 MNHNY, CDR2 SVGAGI (reference sequence). The CDR3 contains 15 residues. The junction had 5 bases not matched to a gene; V was cut back by 3 bases and J by 2 bases. In nucleotides, the CDR3 is TGTGCCAGCAGTTATTCCCGGGGGGGGCAAGAGACCCAGTACTTC. Translation gives CASSYSRGGQETQYF.

The chain recombines TRBV29-1 with TRBJ1-1, with D possibly being TRBD1 (5 bases). The CDR3 loop spans 13 amino acids. Germline-derived CDR1 and CDR2 are SQVTM and ANQGSEA. CDR3 loop: CNPRGVGGTEAFF. The CDR3 region has the DNA TGCAACCCACGGGGGGTGGGGGGGACTGAAGCTTTCTTT.

V and J are TRBV15 and TRBJ1-3; D ambiguous. V was cut by 0 bases and J by 2 bases, with 8 bases left in between. The CDR3 has 15 residues. Germline V lookup: CDR1 LNHNV, CDR2 YYDKDF (reference sequence). The CDR3, as DNA: TGTGCCACCAGCAGAGATTTATCTGCTGGAAACACCATATATTTT. This translates into CATSRDLSAGNTIYF.

The gene calls are TRBV6-1 and TRBJ2-7, with D perhaps matching TRBD1 (6 bases). CDR1 MNHNS and CDR2 SASEGT come from the germline V gene. The CDR3 totals 12 residues. Deletions cut 10 bases from V and 2 bases from J, with 12 bases between. DNA for the CDR3: TGTGCCACCGTGGGGGCTCCCTACGAGCAGTACGTC. Its translation is CATVGAPYEQYV.

J is TRBJ1-2 and V is TRBV28; a possible D gene is TRBD1 (6 bases). This CDR3 has 14 residues. V shed 4 bases and J shed 5 bases, with 14 bases lying between them. CDR1 is MDHEN and CDR2 is SYDVKM in the germline V gene. The CDR3 sequence is CASSSWTEGYGYTF. DNA of the CDR3: TGTGCCAGCAGTTCATGGACAGAAGGATATGGCTACACCTTC.